This T cell receptor beta chain derives from a study of blood T cells in healthy people across ages. Study-wide points: There were more naive CD4+ cells and higher diversity in long-lived donors than in aged donors. It was held that the diversity estimates obtained from one million T cells were underestimates.

Then a second PCR, running about 6 to 11 cycles, was carried out with a sample-barcoded 5' primer and a J-beta primer mix. TCRdb re-analysed the 5' RACE reads in MiXCR, keeping a single row per CDR3 protein. The table has roughly 2 million distinct CDR3 sequences, just under 50% seen once. In germline, CDR1 is LNHDA, CDR2 SQIVND (reference sequence). The CDR3 length is 14 residues. Worth noting for this clonotype: The antigen remains undetermined. One junction end does not reproduce the germline sequence, and a read error may be involved.

The source of this sequence is a woman aged 40 to 49 in good health. The sample consisted of blood. The chain recombines TRBV19 with TRBJ1-1, with D unclear. The CDR3 loop is CASSNLPLNTVAFF. CDR3 bases: TGTGCCAGTAGTAACCTCCCGCTGAACACTGTAGCTTTCTTT.